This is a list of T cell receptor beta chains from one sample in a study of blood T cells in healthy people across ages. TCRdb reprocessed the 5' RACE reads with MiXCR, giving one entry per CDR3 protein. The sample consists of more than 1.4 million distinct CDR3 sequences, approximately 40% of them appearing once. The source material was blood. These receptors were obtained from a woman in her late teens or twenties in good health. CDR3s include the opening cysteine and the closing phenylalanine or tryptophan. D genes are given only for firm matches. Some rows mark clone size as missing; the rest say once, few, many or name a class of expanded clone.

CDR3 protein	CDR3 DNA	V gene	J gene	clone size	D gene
CASSLTLDRRAYEQYF	TGTGCCAGCAGCCTCACACTGGACAGGAGGGCCTACGAGCAGTACTTC	TRBV7-2	TRBJ2-7	NA	NA
CASSLARGLKNEQFF	TGCGCCAGCAGCTTGGCACGTGGATTGAAGAATGAGCAGTTCTTC	TRBV5-1	TRBJ2-1	NA	NA
CSANGPLAGASYEQYF	TGCAGCGCCAACGGTCCGCTAGCGGGAGCCTCCTACGAGCAGTACTTC	TRBV29-1	TRBJ2-7	NA	TRBD2
CAWNRDRSFSAYEQYF	TGTGCCTGGAACCGGGACAGAAGTTTTTCGGCCTACGAGCAGTACTTC	TRBV30	TRBJ2-7	NA	TRBD1
CSASRSTGGVTDTQYF	TGCAGTGCTAGTCGTTCGACAGGGGGAGTCACAGATACGCAGTATTTT	TRBV20-1	TRBJ2-3	few	TRBD1
CAWSGDRGNGYTF	TGTGCCTGGAGTGGGGACAGGGGGAACGGCTACACCTTC	TRBV30	TRBJ1-2	few	TRBD1
CAGSVDFQGQGQYF	TGTGCCGGCAGCGTAGACTTTCAGGGACAGGGGCAGTACTTC	TRBV9	TRBJ2-7	NA	TRBD1
CASSGQGEPSYNEQFF	TGTGCCAGCAGTGGACAGGGAGAACCCTCCTACAATGAGCAGTTCTTC	TRBV2	TRBJ2-1	once	TRBD1
CASTPDRDREIHEQYF	TGTGCCAGCACCCCGGATCGGGACAGGGAAATCCACGAGCAGTACTTC	TRBV12-3/TRBV12-4	TRBJ2-7	NA	TRBD1
CASSQQGGTEAFF	TGTGCCAGCAGCCAACAGGGGGGAACTGAAGCTTTCTTT	TRBV7-6	TRBJ1-1	many	TRBD1
CASSLRPPQNPPGKQYF	TGTGCCAGCAGCTTACGTCCTCCCCAAAATCCCCCCGGCAAGCAGTACTTC	TRBV7-8	TRBJ2-5	NA	NA
CSVEDPDRGLGYTF	TGCAGCGTTGAAGATCCGGACAGGGGGCTAGGCTACACCTTC	TRBV29-1	TRBJ1-2	few	TRBD1
CASSPWDGDKGEQFF	TGCGCCAGCAGTCCCTGGGACGGAGACAAGGGCGAGCAGTTCTTC	TRBV4-1	TRBJ2-1	NA	NA
CSARDWTVYEQYF	TGCAGTGCTAGAGATTGGACAGTCTACGAGCAGTACTTC	TRBV20-1	TRBJ2-7	NA	NA
CASSLYPVPNTEAFF	TGTGCCAGCAGTTTATACCCGGTTCCGAACACTGAAGCTTTCTTT	TRBV27	TRBJ1-1	NA	NA
CSARRTGVTDTQYF	TGCAGTGCTCGCCGGACAGGGGTTACAGATACGCAGTATTTT	TRBV20-1	TRBJ2-3	NA	TRBD1
CASSFLAGGWDIQYF	TGCGCCAGCAGCTTCCTAGCGGGGGGCTGGGACATTCAGTACTTC	TRBV5-1	TRBJ2-4	NA	TRBD2
CASSLYSSQSYEQYF	TGCGCCAGCAGCTTGTATAGCTCCCAGTCCTACGAGCAGTACTTC	TRBV5-1	TRBJ2-7	few	NA
CSAWDGLAPRYEQYF	TGCAGTGCTTGGGACGGACTAGCCCCTCGTTATGAGCAGTACTTC	TRBV20-1	TRBJ2-7	NA	TRBD2
CSVAPPGLAYNEQFF	TGCAGCGTCGCGCCGCCAGGGTTAGCCTACAATGAGCAGTTCTTC	TRBV29-1	TRBJ2-1	NA	NA
CSASEDRAFNQPQHF	TGCAGTGCTAGTGAGGATCGAGCGTTCAATCAGCCCCAGCATTTT	TRBV20-1	TRBJ1-5	once	NA
CASRLKAYERYF	TGTGCCAGCAGGTTAAAGGCCTACGAGCGGTACTTC	TRBV12-3/TRBV12-4	TRBJ2-7	NA	NA
CASSLGPEYSEQYF	TGTGCCAGCAGCTTAGGTCCTGAGTATTCAGAGCAGTACTTC	TRBV7-8	TRBJ2-5	NA	NA
CASSLGPSGVSTDTQYF	TGCGCCAGCAGCTTGGGTCCTAGCGGGGTTAGCACAGATACGCAGTATTTT	TRBV5-1	TRBJ2-3	few	TRBD2
CASSWSDTGELFF	TGTGCCAGCAGCTGGAGTGACACCGGGGAGCTGTTTTTT	TRBV2	TRBJ2-2	NA	NA
CSAEHTEAFF	TGCAGCGCTGAGCACACTGAAGCTTTCTTT	TRBV29-1	TRBJ1-1	NA	NA
CASSPPMGGLVNEQFF	TGTGCCAGCTCACCACCGATGGGGGGCCTGGTCAATGAGCAGTTCTTC	TRBV18	TRBJ2-1	NA	NA
CSVVWRDRLNTEAFF	TGCAGCGTCGTCTGGAGGGACAGGTTGAACACTGAGGCTTTCTTT	TRBV29-1	TRBJ1-1	NA	TRBD1
CSVGTPEGSYEQYF	TGCAGCGTTGGGACACCCGAGGGCTCCTACGAGCAGTACTTC	TRBV29-1	TRBJ2-7	NA	NA
CASSVAGGLSGAFF	TGTGCCAGCAGCGTAGCCGGGGGCCTTAGCGGAGCTTTCTTT	TRBV9	TRBJ1-1	few	NA
CASSVAAGYEQYF	TGTGCCAGCAGCGTAGCTGCGGGTTACGAGCAGTACTTC	TRBV9	TRBJ2-7	NA	NA